One sample yielded the 11 T cell receptor beta chains listed below, sequenced in a study of shared clonotypes between healthy human individuals. The table came from immunoSEQ multiplex PCR; TCRdb's copy has only in-frame clones and leaves some out. Of around 980,000 clones listed, approximately 80% were seen once; the top ten hold 0.6% to 0.75%. The source material was memory CD4+ T cells from PBMCs. Sample subset: CD45RA-negative fraction. The receptors derive from a young man in good health. Some clones in this sample may be carry-over from other donors' samples.

This sequence joins TRBV2 and TRBJ2-7, with a tentative D call TRBD2 (6 bases). V was cut by 5 bases and J by 0 bases, with 11 bases left in between. Germline values: CDR1 SNHLY, CDR2 FYNNEI. The CDR3 covers 14 residues. CDR3 in amino acids: CASSRSGSSYEQYF. The CDR3 coding sequence is TGTGCCAGCAGTAGGTCCGGGAGCTCCTACGAGCAGTACTTC.

The CDR3, as DNA: TGTGCCAGCAGCTTAGGCAACCGGGAGCTGTTTTTT. Amino acid sequence: CASSLGNRELFF. The rearrangement joins TRBV11-3 to TRBJ2-2; no reliable D call. In germline, CDR1 is SGHNT, CDR2 YENEEA. V shed 1 base and J shed 9 bases, with 6 bases lying between them. The CDR3 covers 12 residues.

This sequence joins TRBV27 and TRBJ2-7, with 9 positions matching TRBD1. V trimming: 9 bases; J trimming: 3 bases; junction bases outside the gene matches: 15. CDR1 MNHEY and CDR2 SMNVEV come from the germline V gene (reference sequence). The CDR3 spans 16 residues. The CDR3 region has the DNA TGTGCCAGACGGGACAGGGCGGCCGGGAGCTTCTACGAGCAGTACTTC. This translates into CARRDRAAGSFYEQYF.

This sequence joins TRBV6-5 and TRBJ1-3, with D unresolved. V was cut by 0 bases and J by 3 bases, with 6 bases left in between. CDR1 MNHEY and CDR2 SVGAGI come from the germline V gene. CDR3 size: 14 residues. The CDR3 spells CASSYSKGGNTIYF. In nucleotides, the CDR3 is TGTGCCAGCAGTTACTCCAAGGGTGGAAACACCATATATTTT.

This clone was seen more than once but under ten times. V usage is TRBV28 and J usage is TRBJ2-2; D gene uncertain. CDR3 length equals 13 residues. V lost 6 bases and J lost 4, with 9 bases in between. CDR1 is MDHEN, CDR2 SYDVKM, per germline. The CDR3 reads CASSVSGTGELFF. In DNA form, the CDR3 reads TGTGCCAGCAGCGTGTCGGGCACCGGGGAGCTGTTTTTT.

This clone was detected only a few times. Other DNA sequences within the sample encode an identical CDR3. The chain has TRBV28 and TRBJ1-4; a possible D gene is TRBD1 (5 bases). The CDR3 spans 13 residues. Looked up from germline, CDR1 is MDHEN and CDR2 is SYDVKM. V gave up 7 bases and J gave up 5 bases, with 11 bases separating them. The CDR3 region has the DNA TGTGCCAGCACCGGCGGGGGAAATGAAAAACTGTTTTTT. This codes for CASTGGGNEKLFF. The complete variable domain, with remaining parts taken from reference TRBV28 and TRBJ1-4, reads DVKVTQSSRYLVKRTGEKVFLECVQDMDHENMFWYRQDPGLGLRLIYFSYDVKMKEKGDIPEGYSVSREKKERFSLILESASTNQTSMYLCASTGGGNEKLFFGSGTQLSVL.

The table lists this clone with a count of one. The rearrangement links TRBV5-1 to TRBJ2-5, with TRBD1 identical over 11 bases. Trimming took 4 bases from V and 4 from J; bases not matched to a gene: 6. CDR1 SGHRS and CDR2 YFSETQ come from the germline V gene. The CDR3 length is 15 residues. The CDR3 sequence is CASSPLGTGGETQYF. The CDR3 DNA reads as TGCGCCAGCAGCCCGCTCGGGACAGGGGGAGAGACCCAGTACTTC.

The chain employs TRBV5-1 and TRBJ2-5, with D perhaps TRBD1 (6 bases). Per the germline V gene, CDR1 is SGHRS and CDR2 is YFSETQ. The CDR3 is 16 residues long. Trimming took 2 bases from V and 1 from J, leaving 15 bases between them. The DNA of the CDR3 is TGCGCCAGCAGCTTAAGTGGGGGACACCCCCAAGAGACCCAGTACTTC. It specifies CASSLSGGHPQETQYF.

This clone was picked up a small number of times. The rearrangement links TRBV6-6 to TRBJ1-2, with TRBD1 matching 7 bases. Germline-derived CDR1 and CDR2 are MNHNY and SVGAGI (reference sequence). CDR3 length: 13 amino acids. Trimming cost V 4 bases and J 4 bases; bases outside gene matches: 3. The CDR3: CASSSGQVYGYTF. The CDR3 DNA follows: TGTGCCAGCAGTTCAGGACAGGTCTATGGCTACACCTTC.

This clone appeared once. This same CDR3 is encoded by further DNA sequences in the sample. The chain links TRBV7-8 to TRBJ1-3; no reliable D call. V was pared by 1 base and J by 0 bases, with 10 bases between. Germline CDR1 reads SGHVS; CDR2 reads FQNEAQ. The CDR3 extends over 16 amino acids. The CDR3 sequence is CASSLVAAYSGNTIYF. In DNA, the CDR3 is TGTGCCAGCAGCTTAGTTGCGGCGTACTCTGGAAACACCATATATTTT.

CDR3 amino acids: CASSRITSYEQYF. CDR3 DNA sequence: TGTGCCAGCAGTCGTATTACTAGCTACGAGCAGTACTTC. This rearrangement joins TRBV28 to TRBJ2-7, with TRBD2 as a possible D gene (5 bases). Trimming removed 5 bases from V and 3 bases from J, with 11 bases in between. This CDR3 has 13 residues. Germline V gene sequence: CDR1 MDHEN, CDR2 SYDVKM.